This T cell receptor (beta chain) was captured in a study of T cells in Graves' hyperthyroidism and ophthalmopathy. Amplified regions were TCR beta CDR3 sequences from RNA transcripts. HTBI primers were employed in a first-round RT-PCR of the TCR CDR3. A single record per CDR3 protein comes from TCRdb applying MiXCR to the multiplex PCR reads. The data hold fewer than 450,000 distinct CDR3 sequences, with around 18% observed a single time. V was trimmed by 1 base and J by 8 bases, leaving 11 bases between them. In germline, CDR1 is LGHDT, CDR2 YNNKEL (reference sequence). The CDR3 extends over 14 amino acids. This clonotype was detected ten times or more.

The J gene is TRBJ1-4, the V gene TRBV3-1; D is undetermined. This receptor was taken from a man between 18 and 35 years old with Graves' ophthalmopathy. The sequencing input was blood. In nucleotides, the CDR3 is TGTGCCAGCAGCCAAGTCGGCGGAGGAGAAAAACTGTTTTTT. Its protein is CASSQVGGGEKLFF.